Below, 8 T cell receptor beta chains from the same sample are listed, as sequenced in a study of graft-versus-host responses after intestinal transplantation. Their cognate antigens are unknown. Clones were sequenced by immunoSEQ multiplex PCR, and TCRdb holds only the in-frame ones, with some missing. The sample lists approximately 110,000 clones; just over 90% were seen once. The sample was unstimulated CD4+ T cells sorted from spleen or lymph node cells, taken before transplant. All receptors come from a human donor who was the organ donor for an intestinal transplant.

V and J are TRBV5-8 and TRBJ2-4; D tentatively reads TRBD1 or TRBD2 (5 bases each). V was trimmed by 1 base and J by 6 bases, leaving 14 bases between them. The CDR3 consists of 15 residues. Germline V CDR1 and CDR2: SGHTS, YDEGEE. The CDR3 spells CASSLSRLRGNIQYF. The CDR3, as DNA: TGTGCCAGCAGCTTGTCGCGGTTGAGGGGAAACATTCAGTACTTC.

The V call is TRBV11-3, the J call TRBJ2-1, with D unclear. CDR1 SGHNT and CDR2 YENEEA come from the germline V gene. CDR3 length: 15 amino acids. The germline V and J ends were trimmed by 4 bases and 9 bases, with 19 bases remaining between them. This CDR3 is CASSSALLGTGEQFF. The DNA for the CDR3 is TGTGCCAGCAGCTCTGCCCTTCTCGGCACCGGTGAGCAGTTCTTC.

The chain employs TRBV6-1 and TRBJ1-1; D might be TRBD1 (5 bases). Trimming left V 8 bases short and J 2 bases short, with 15 bases between. CDR1 MNHNS and CDR2 SASEGT come from the germline V gene. This CDR3 has 14 amino acids. CDR3 DNA: TGTGCCAGCCTTCCCACGGGACTTAACACTGAAGCTTTCTTT. Protein sequence: CASLPTGLNTEAFF.

The chain joins TRBV5-6 to TRBJ2-7; 10 nucleotides align to TRBD1. Germline CDR1 SGHDT, CDR2 YYEEEE. This CDR3 contains 17 residues. V lost 4 bases, J lost 3 bases, and 13 bases stayed unmatched. CDR3 loop: CASSHQTGGRSYYEQYF. Here the CDR3 DNA reads TGTGCCAGCAGCCATCAGACAGGGGGCCGTTCTTACTACGAGCAGTACTTC.

This chain links TRBV6-6 with TRBJ1-3, with a possible D match to TRBD1 (6 bases). Trimming shortened V by 8 bases and J by 8 bases, and 16 bases separated the two germline ends. The length of the CDR3 is 13 residues. The germline V gene encodes CDR1 MNHNY and CDR2 SVGAGI (reference sequence). Here the CDR3 reads CASGRNRADTIYF. The DNA for the CDR3 is TGTGCCAGCGGGAGAAACAGGGCGGACACCATATATTTT.

The genes are TRBV6-5 and TRBJ2-7; D not resolved. CDR1 is MNHEY, CDR2 SVGAGI, per germline. V was cut by 7 bases and J by 4 bases, with 8 bases left in between. The CDR3 spans 11 residues. The CDR3 nucleotides are TGTGCCAGCAATTCCAGGTACGAGCAGTACTTC. This translates into CASNSRYEQYF.

This sequence joins TRBV7-2 and TRBJ2-3; 14 bases agree with TRBD2. The germline V gene has CDR1 SGHTA and CDR2 FQGNSA. V lost 5 bases and J lost 3; bases outside the gene matches: 4. The CDR3 contains 16 residues. CDR3 nucleotides: TGTGCCAGCAGCCAAAGACTAGCGGGAGGGACAGATACGCAGTATTTT. It is translated as CASSQRLAGGTDTQYF.

This clone was counted a few times. This chain links TRBV6-1 with TRBJ2-1; TRBD2 aligns across 12 bases. The V gene end was trimmed by 1 base and the J gene end by 10 bases; junction bases not matched to a gene: 5. In germline, CDR1 is MNHNS, CDR2 SASEGT. The CDR3 loop spans 15 amino acids. CDR3 protein: CASSEEPLAGGEQFF. The CDR3 DNA follows: TGTGCCAGCAGTGAAGAGCCCCTAGCGGGAGGGGAGCAGTTCTTC.